The 28 T cell receptor beta chains below come from one sample, sequenced in a study of cytomegalovirus exposure and HLA in healthy donors. The PCR contained 60 Vbeta and 13 Jbeta primers. The protocol was immunoSEQ multiplex PCR, while the TCRdb copy is restricted to in-frame clones and leaves out a portion. The sample includes 300,000 or so clones, approximately 84% of them seen just once. Specimen: PBMCs. All receptors derive from a woman aged 40 to 50 in good health and CMV-seropositive.

The V call is TRBV29-1, the J call TRBJ2-2; the match to TRBD2 covers 9 bases. Looked up from germline, CDR1 is SQVTM and CDR2 is ANQGSEA. The CDR3 has 12 amino acids. The CDR3 region is CGGRDSTGELFF. As DNA, the CDR3 is TGCGGCGGGAGGGACAGCACCGGGGAGCTGTTTTTT.

The chain carries TRBV6-1 and TRBJ2-7, with 8 bases lining up with TRBD2. The CDR3 is 14 amino acids. CDR1 MNHNS and CDR2 SASEGT come from the germline V gene. V shed 7 bases and J 2 bases; nucleotides not matched to a gene: 7. CDR3 coding DNA: TGTGCCAGCACCACCGGGACTAGAACCTACGAGCAGTACTTC. It translates to CASTTGTRTYEQYF.

This clone was seen only once. The CDR3 protein is CASSYFAGWNTEAFF. CDR3 in DNA: TGTGCCAGCAGCTATTTTGCGGGCTGGAACACTGAAGCTTTCTTT. The chain employs TRBV28 and TRBJ1-1; D gene uncertain. This CDR3 has 15 residues. The V end was cut by 6 bases, the J end by 1 base, with 15 bases between. Per germline, CDR1 MDHEN and CDR2 SYDVKM. Filled out from reference TRBV28 and TRBJ1-1, the complete variable domain reads DVKVTQSSRYLVKRTGEKVFLECVQDMDHENMFWYRQDPGLGLRLIYFSYDVKMKEKGDIPEGYSVSREKKERFSLILESASTNQTSMYLCASSYFAGWNTEAFFGQGTRLTVV.

V and J are TRBV13 and TRBJ2-7; a possible D gene is TRBD2 (5 bases). Germline loops: CDR1 PRHDT, CDR2 FYEKMQ (reference sequence). The CDR3 covers 13 residues. Trimming took 5 bases from V and 1 from J, leaving 9 bases between them. The CDR3 DNA reads as TGTGCCAGCAGCCCCCGGACTTCCTACGAGCAGTACTTC. Protein: CASSPRTSYEQYF.

The V gene is TRBV29-1, the J gene TRBJ2-1; 8 nucleotides agree with TRBD2. This CDR3 region has 14 residues. Germline V CDR1 and CDR2: SQVTM, ANQGSEA. Losses at the gene ends were 1 base for V and 10 bases for J; bases not matched to a gene: 9. Written as DNA, the CDR3 is TGCAGCGTTGAAGGAGCGGGAGTTCCGGGGGAGCAGTTCTTC. This sequence encodes CSVEGAGVPGEQFF.

The V call is TRBV5-6, the J call TRBJ1-3; D is undetermined. V was shortened by 4 bases and J by 4 bases, with 12 bases between the two germline ends. This CDR3 comprises 14 residues. CDR1 is SGHDT, CDR2 YYEEEE, per germline. CDR3 DNA: TGTGCCAGCAGCCCAGATTTGATGGGAAACACCATATATTTT. It codes for CASSPDLMGNTIYF.

CDR3 bases: TGCGCCAGCAGCGGCACCCGGACAGCGGTGGATGGCTACACCTTC. Protein sequence: CASSGTRTAVDGYTF. This chain connects TRBV5-1 to TRBJ1-2; tentatively, D is TRBD1 (6 bases). Germline V CDR1 and CDR2: SGHRS, YFSETQ. The CDR3 is 15 residues long. The V and J ends lost 4 bases and 6 bases respectively, with 19 bases between them.

The chain uses TRBV5-1 and TRBJ2-7; 7 nucleotides align to TRBD2. The length of the CDR3 is 15 residues. CDR1 and CDR2 from the germline V gene are SGHRS and YFSETQ. The V segment lost 2 bases and the J segment 2 bases; nucleotides outside the gene matches: 7. The CDR3 is CASSFPWGGTYEQYF. CDR3 nucleotide sequence: TGCGCCAGCAGCTTCCCTTGGGGGGGTACCTACGAGCAGTACTTC. Using reference TRBV5-1 and TRBJ2-7 for the parts outside the CDR3, the full variable domain is KAGVTQTPRYLIKTRGQQVTLSCSPISGHRSVSWYQQTPGQGLQFLFEYFSETQRNKGNFPGRFSGRQFSNSRSEMNVSTLELGDSALYLCASSFPWGGTYEQYFGPGTRLTVT.

The CDR3: CASSQDRSLIEAFF. The CDR3 bases are TGTGCCAGCTCTCAGGACAGATCCTTGATTGAAGCTTTCTTT. V gene TRBV18 combines with J gene TRBJ1-1; perhaps TRBD1 as D (6 bases). Germline values: CDR1 KGHSH, CDR2 LQKENI. Trimming stripped 6 bases from V and 7 bases from J, with 18 bases between. The CDR3 consists of 14 residues.

The V call is TRBV5-1, the J call TRBJ1-1; perhaps TRBD1 as D (6 bases). The CDR3 spans 15 residues. Per the germline V gene, CDR1 is SGHRS and CDR2 is YFSETQ. V was pared by 3 bases and J by 1 base, with 13 bases between. The CDR3 spells CASSSRDTRNTEAFF. DNA for the CDR3: TGCGCCAGCAGCTCCCGGGACACACGGAACACTGAAGCTTTCTTT.

This chain uses TRBV6-5 with TRBJ1-2, with no clear D. Germline lookup yields CDR1 MNHEY and CDR2 SVGAGI. V lost 5 bases, J lost 1 base, and 8 bases lay in between. The CDR3 has 13 residues. CDR3 protein: CASSPYRNYGYTF. The DNA for the CDR3 is TGTGCCAGCAGTCCTTATCGTAACTATGGCTACACCTTC.

The chain's CDR3 is CASSQGQAPNTEAFF. The CDR3 DNA follows: TGTGCCAGCAGCCAAGGGCAGGCCCCGAACACTGAAGCTTTCTTT. The genes are TRBV4-2 and TRBJ1-1, with D hard to call. Germline values: CDR1 LGHNA, CDR2 YNFKEQ. The CDR3 is 15 residues long. Trimming took off 1 base at V and 1 base at J, with 10 bases between the two ends.

For this clone: Distinct nucleotide sequences in the sample also encode this CDR3. The chain has TRBV29-1 and TRBJ1-1, with TRBD1 matching over 8 bases. The CDR3 extends over 13 amino acids. Germline V gene lookup returns CDR1 SQVTM and CDR2 ANQGSEA. Losses at the gene ends were 5 bases for V and 2 bases for J; bases not matched to a gene: 4. CDR3 nucleotides: TGCAGCGTTAGAGCAGGGGGCAACACTGAAGCTTTCTTT. The encoded protein is CSVRAGGNTEAFF.

This clone is a singleton in its sample. This chain joins TRBV7-2 and TRBJ2-3; 13 nucleotides agree with TRBD2. CDR1 SGHTA and CDR2 FQGNSA come from the germline V gene. Trimming took 4 bases from V and 0 from J; bases not matched to a gene: 1. The CDR3 spans 16 residues. CDR3 sequence (DNA): TGTGCCAGCAGCTGGGGACTAGCGGGGAGCACAGATACGCAGTATTTT. Its translation: CASSWGLAGSTDTQYF.

The chain joins TRBV6-1 to TRBJ1-3; TRBD1 aligns across 11 bases. Germline V gene sequence: CDR1 MNHNS, CDR2 SASEGT. The V gene end was trimmed by 1 base and the J gene end by 0 bases; junction bases not matched to a gene: 5. CDR3 length equals 18 residues. The CDR3 bases are TGTGCCAGCAGTGAAGGCTGGACAGGGGGCCTCTCTGGAAACACCATATATTTT. Translated: CASSEGWTGGLSGNTIYF.

The count of this clone is one. The chain is built from TRBV19 and TRBJ2-1; TRBD2 matches at 9 bases. The CDR3 totals 14 residues. Unmatched junction bases numbered 7, after V lost 4 bases and J lost 9 bases. From germline, CDR1 is LNHDA and CDR2 SQIVND (reference sequence). The CDR3 sequence is CASSRAGGPFEQFF. Here the CDR3 DNA reads TGTGCCAGTAGTAGGGCGGGAGGGCCTTTTGAGCAGTTCTTC.

This chain links TRBV19 with TRBJ1-4; weak D call: TRBD1 (5 bases). Germline V gene lookup returns CDR1 LNHDA and CDR2 SQIVND (reference sequence). The V end lost 9 bases, the J end lost 8 bases, and 22 bases lay between the germline ends. There are 15 residues in the CDR3. Written as DNA, the CDR3 is TGTGCCAGCCATGGGCAGGGTGGTTTAGGGGAAAAACTGTTTTTT. It encodes CASHGQGGLGEKLFF. The full variable domain, in which reference TRBV19 and TRBJ1-4 provide the parts outside the CDR3, is DGGITQSPKYLFRKEGQNVTLSCEQNLNHDAMYWYRQDPGQGLRLIYYSQIVNDFQKGDIAEGYSVSREKKESFPLTVTSAQKNPTAFYLCASHGQGGLGEKLFFGSGTQLSVL.

The sample holds a few counts of this clone. J is TRBJ2-7 and V is TRBV7-9; the D gene is possibly TRBD2 (6 bases). This CDR3 has 14 amino acids. CDR1 and CDR2 (germline): SEHNR, FQNEAQ (reference sequence). V was cut by 1 base and J by 2 bases, with 9 bases left in between. Here the CDR3 reads CASSLGDLPYEQYF. The CDR3 DNA sequence: TGTGCCAGCAGCTTAGGGGACTTACCCTACGAGCAGTACTTC.

The chain uses TRBV19 and TRBJ2-2; 13 positions agree with TRBD2. The CDR3 length is 16 residues. Trimming at V came to 3 bases and at J to 5 bases, leaving 3 bases not matched to a gene. The germline CDR1 and CDR2 sequences are LNHDA and SQIVND (reference sequence). CDR3 coding DNA: TGTGCCAGTAGTATCGGACTAGCGGGAGAGACCGGGGAGCTGTTTTTT. Residues: CASSIGLAGETGELFF. The variable domain in full, completed from reference TRBV19 and TRBJ2-2, reads DGGITQSPKYLFRKEGQNVTLSCEQNLNHDAMYWYRQDPGQGLRLIYYSQIVNDFQKGDIAEGYSVSREKKESFPLTVTSAQKNPTAFYLCASSIGLAGETGELFFGEGSRLTVL.

The chain is built from TRBV5-6 and TRBJ1-5; 7 nucleotides match TRBD1. Unmatched junction bases numbered 3, after V lost 5 bases and J lost 1 base. CDR1 SGHDT and CDR2 YYEEEE come from the germline V gene. This CDR3 has 14 residues. The CDR3 bases are TGTGCCAGCAGGCTGACAGGGAGCAATCAGCCCCAGCATTTT. Translated: CASRLTGSNQPQHF.

The chain has TRBV4-1 and TRBJ2-1; D may be TRBD2 (5 bases). The CDR3 spans 14 residues. Germline loops: CDR1 MGHRA, CDR2 YSYEKL. Trimming stripped 2 bases from V and 6 bases from J, with 11 bases between. The CDR3, as DNA: TGCGCCAGCAGCCAATCGGACTTGTTCAATGAGCAGTTCTTC. It codes for CASSQSDLFNEQFF.

This chain connects TRBV19 to TRBJ2-7; a weak D match, TRBD1 (7 bases). In germline, CDR1 is LNHDA, CDR2 SQIVND (reference sequence). The ends were cut back, 0 bases at V and 2 bases at J, with 8 bases in the middle. This CDR3 region has 14 residues. CDR3 region: CASSIDRGAYEQYF. Written as DNA, the CDR3 is TGTGCCAGTAGTATAGACAGGGGGGCCTACGAGCAGTACTTC. Supplemented by reference TRBV19 and TRBJ2-7, the full variable domain reads DGGITQSPKYLFRKEGQNVTLSCEQNLNHDAMYWYRQDPGQGLRLIYYSQIVNDFQKGDIAEGYSVSREKKESFPLTVTSAQKNPTAFYLCASSIDRGAYEQYFGPGTRLTVT.

The chain is built from TRBV7-2 and TRBJ2-1, with TRBD2 as a possible D gene (5 bases). CDR1 and CDR2 (germline): SGHTA, FQGNSA. V lost 3 bases, J lost 8 bases, and 8 bases lay in between. The CDR3 consists of 12 residues. Here the CDR3 DNA reads TGTGCCAGCAGCTTTTGGCGGGATGAGCAGTTCTTC. Translating it yields CASSFWRDEQFF.

The chain is built from TRBV28 and TRBJ1-6, with TRBD1 identical over 10 bases. Germline V gene lookup returns CDR1 MDHEN and CDR2 SYDVKM. V was clipped by 5 bases and J by 6 bases; unmatched bases: 7. The CDR3 is 16 amino acids. The CDR3: CASSPGQGIGNSPLHF. Written as DNA, the CDR3 is TGTGCCAGCAGTCCGGGACAGGGGATAGGTAATTCACCCCTCCACTTT.

This chain uses TRBV19 with TRBJ2-6; no definite D call. CDR1 and CDR2 from the germline V gene are LNHDA and SQIVND (reference sequence). The CDR3 has 19 residues. Trimming stripped 8 bases from V and 0 bases from J, with 23 bases between. CDR3 protein: CASLPVSLRLGSGANVLTF. CDR3 sequence (DNA): TGTGCCAGTCTTCCTGTCTCACTCCGCCTCGGCTCTGGGGCCAACGTCCTGACTTTC.

The chain combines TRBV6-6 with TRBJ2-5; TRBD2 is a possible D gene (6 bases). CDR3 length equals 15 residues. Germline V gives CDR1 MNHNY, CDR2 SVGAGI (reference sequence). Trimming stripped 10 bases from V and 0 bases from J, with 18 bases between. The CDR3 region is CATSRAGPNQETQYF. The CDR3 nucleotides read TGTGCCACATCCCGGGCGGGACCGAACCAAGAGACCCAGTACTTC.

This rearrangement joins TRBV29-1 to TRBJ1-2, with D possibly matching TRBD1 (6 bases). This CDR3 contains 12 residues. V was trimmed by 5 bases and J by 6 bases, leaving 13 bases between them. The germline V gene encodes CDR1 SQVTM and CDR2 ANQGSEA. This CDR3 is CSVYDTGHGYTF. In DNA form, the CDR3 reads TGCAGCGTTTACGATACAGGGCATGGCTACACCTTC.

Comments on this clone: The same CDR3 also results from other DNA sequences found in this sample. The chain couples TRBV4-3 to TRBJ2-2, with a tentative D call TRBD1 (6 bases). V dropped 1 base and J dropped 3 bases, with 15 bases sitting between them. Germline-derived CDR1 and CDR2 are LGHNA and YSLEER. The CDR3 length is 17 residues. The CDR3 coding sequence is TGCGCCAGCAGCCAAGGAGCAGGGGTACCGGACACCGGGGAGCTGTTTTTT. Translated: CASSQGAGVPDTGELFF.